The 4 T cell receptor beta chains below come from one sample, sequenced in a study of T cell responses to AZD1222 COVID-19 vaccine. The method was immunoSEQ multiplex PCR; TCRdb's version includes in-frame clones alone and lacks a portion of them. The sample holds about 180,000 clones, 80% to 95% seen once. Here the sequenced sample was peripheral blood, taken 28 days after the second AZD1222 dose. Receptor source: an adult who received the AZD1222 COVID-19 vaccine.

The chain couples TRBV29-1 to TRBJ2-3, with 11 bases lining up with TRBD1. V lost 6 bases and J lost 3; bases outside the gene matches: 2. The CDR3 sequence is 13 residues long. Germline loops: CDR1 SQVTM, CDR2 ANQGSEA. CDR3 amino acids: CSVGQGATDTQYF. In DNA, the CDR3 is TGCAGCGTCGGACAGGGGGCGACAGATACGCAGTATTTT.

The V call is TRBV7-9, the J call TRBJ2-3; no reliable D call. Looked up from germline, CDR1 is SEHNR and CDR2 is FQNEAQ (reference sequence). The CDR3 runs 14 residues. Trimming took 0 bases from V and 2 from J, leaving 6 bases between them. The CDR3, as DNA: TGTGCCAGCAGCTTAGCCCAGGTCACAGATACGCAGTATTTT. Translation gives CASSLAQVTDTQYF.

V usage is TRBV2 and J usage is TRBJ1-5; D remains ambiguous. Trimming shortened V by 3 bases and J by 2 bases, and 23 bases separated the two germline ends. This CDR3 region has 19 residues. Germline loops: CDR1 SNHLY, CDR2 FYNNEI. The CDR3 region has the DNA TGTGCCAGCAGTGATCTGGTGGGTCCCTATGGCCTCCGCAATCAGCCCCAGCATTTT. Its protein is CASSDLVGPYGLRNQPQHF. The full variable domain, in which reference TRBV2 and TRBJ1-5 provide the parts outside the CDR3, is EPEVTQTPSHQVTQMGQEVILRCVPISNHLYFYWYRQILGQKVEFLVSFYNNEISEKSEIFDDQFSVERPDGSNFTLKIRSTKLEDSAMYFCASSDLVGPYGLRNQPQHFGDGTRLSIL.

This rearrangement joins TRBV5-8 to TRBJ2-7; D may be TRBD1 (6 bases). The length of the CDR3 is 13 residues. Germline loops: CDR1 SGHTS, CDR2 YDEGEE. V lost 4 bases to trimming and J lost 6 bases, with 14 bases between them. The CDR3 sequence is CASSNYRVFEQYF. The DNA for the CDR3 is TGTGCCAGCAGCAACTACAGGGTGTTCGAGCAGTACTTC. Full variable domain (missing parts from reference TRBV5-8 and TRBJ2-7): EAGVTQSPTHLIKTRGQQATLRCSPISGHTSVYWYQQALGLGLQFLLWYDEGEERNRGNFPPRFSGRQFPNYSSELNVNALELEDSALYLCASSNYRVFEQYFGPGTRLTVT.